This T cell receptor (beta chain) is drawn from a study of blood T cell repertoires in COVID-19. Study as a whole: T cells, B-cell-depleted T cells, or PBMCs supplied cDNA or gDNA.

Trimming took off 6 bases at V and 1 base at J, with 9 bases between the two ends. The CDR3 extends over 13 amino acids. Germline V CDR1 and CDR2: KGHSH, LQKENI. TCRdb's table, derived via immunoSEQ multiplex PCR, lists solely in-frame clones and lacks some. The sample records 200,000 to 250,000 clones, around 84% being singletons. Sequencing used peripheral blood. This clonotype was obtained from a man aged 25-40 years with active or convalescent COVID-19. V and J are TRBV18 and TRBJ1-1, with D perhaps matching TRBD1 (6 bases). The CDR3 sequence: CASSVRGNTEAFF. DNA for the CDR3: TGTGCCAGCTCTGTCAGGGGGAACACTGAAGCTTTCTTT.